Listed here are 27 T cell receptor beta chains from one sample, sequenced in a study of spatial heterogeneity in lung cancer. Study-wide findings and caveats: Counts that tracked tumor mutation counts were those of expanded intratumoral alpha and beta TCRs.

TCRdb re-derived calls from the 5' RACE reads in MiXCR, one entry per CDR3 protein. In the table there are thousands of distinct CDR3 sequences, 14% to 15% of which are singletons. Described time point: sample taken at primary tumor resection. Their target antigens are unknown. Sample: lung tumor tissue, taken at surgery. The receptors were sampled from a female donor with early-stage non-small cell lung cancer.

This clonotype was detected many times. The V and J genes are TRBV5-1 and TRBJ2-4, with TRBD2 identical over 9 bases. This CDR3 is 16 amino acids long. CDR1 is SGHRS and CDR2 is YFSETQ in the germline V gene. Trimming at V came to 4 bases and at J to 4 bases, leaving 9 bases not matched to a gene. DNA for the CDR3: TGCGCCAGCAGCCCCTGGGGCGGGGGGGAAAAAAACATTCAGTACTTC. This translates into CASSPWGGGEKNIQYF.

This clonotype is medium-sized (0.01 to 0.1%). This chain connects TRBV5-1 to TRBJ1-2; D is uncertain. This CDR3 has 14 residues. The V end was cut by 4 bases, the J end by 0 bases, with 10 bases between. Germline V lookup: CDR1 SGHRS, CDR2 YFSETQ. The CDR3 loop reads CASSMGSSNYGYTF. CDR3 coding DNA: TGCGCCAGCAGCATGGGTTCTTCTAACTATGGCTACACCTTC. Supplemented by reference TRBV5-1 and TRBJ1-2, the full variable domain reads KAGVTQTPRYLIKTRGQQVTLSCSPISGHRSVSWYQQTPGQGLQFLFEYFSETQRNKGNFPGRFSGRQFSNSRSEMNVSTLELGDSALYLCASSMGSSNYGYTFGSGTRLTVV.

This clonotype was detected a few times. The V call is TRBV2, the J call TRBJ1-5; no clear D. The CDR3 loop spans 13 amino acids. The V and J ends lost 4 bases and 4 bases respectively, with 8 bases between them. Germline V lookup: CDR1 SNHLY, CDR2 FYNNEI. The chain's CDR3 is CASSVDRNQPQHF. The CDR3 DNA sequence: TGTGCCAGCAGTGTCGACCGGAATCAGCCCCAGCATTTT. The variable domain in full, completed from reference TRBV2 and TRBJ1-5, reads EPEVTQTPSHQVTQMGQEVILRCVPISNHLYFYWYRQILGQKVEFLVSFYNNEISEKSEIFDDQFSVERPDGSNFTLKIRSTKLEDSAMYFCASSVDRNQPQHFGDGTRLSIL.

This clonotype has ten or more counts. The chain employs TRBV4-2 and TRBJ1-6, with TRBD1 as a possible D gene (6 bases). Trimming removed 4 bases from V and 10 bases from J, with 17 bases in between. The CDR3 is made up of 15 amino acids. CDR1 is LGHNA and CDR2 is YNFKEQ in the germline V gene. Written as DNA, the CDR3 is TGTGCCAGCAGCCGAGAACAGGGAGGAGGGTCACCCCTCCACTTT. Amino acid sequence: CASSREQGGGSPLHF.

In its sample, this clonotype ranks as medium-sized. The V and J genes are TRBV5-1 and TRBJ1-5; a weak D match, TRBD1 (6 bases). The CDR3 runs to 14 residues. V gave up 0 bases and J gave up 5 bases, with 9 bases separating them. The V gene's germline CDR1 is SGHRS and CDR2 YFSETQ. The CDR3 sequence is CASSLGPGDQPQHF. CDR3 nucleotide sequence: TGCGCCAGCAGCTTGGGGCCAGGGGATCAGCCCCAGCATTTT.

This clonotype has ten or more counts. CDR3 loop: CASSPLTGSSGNTIYF. CDR3 coding DNA: TGCGCCAGCAGCCCCTTAACGGGGAGCTCTGGAAACACCATATATTTT. J is TRBJ1-3 and V is TRBV4-1; D gene ambiguous. Germline CDR1 reads MGHRA; CDR2 reads YSYEKL. V was shortened by 4 bases and J by 0 bases, with 13 bases between the two germline ends. The CDR3 is 16 residues long.

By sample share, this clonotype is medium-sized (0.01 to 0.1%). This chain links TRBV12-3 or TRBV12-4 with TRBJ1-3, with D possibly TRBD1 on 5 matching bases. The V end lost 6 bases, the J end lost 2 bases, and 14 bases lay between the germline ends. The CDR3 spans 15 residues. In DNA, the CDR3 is TGTGCCAGCAGACCTGATCAGGGCACTGGAAACACCATATATTTT. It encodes CASRPDQGTGNTIYF.

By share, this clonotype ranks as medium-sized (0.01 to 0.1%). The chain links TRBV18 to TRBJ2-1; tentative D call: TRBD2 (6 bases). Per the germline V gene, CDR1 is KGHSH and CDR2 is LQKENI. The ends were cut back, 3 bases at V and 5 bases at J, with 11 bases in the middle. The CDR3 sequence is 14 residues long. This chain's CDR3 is CASSPRDAHNEQFF. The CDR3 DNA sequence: TGTGCCAGCTCACCGCGGGACGCCCACAATGAGCAGTTCTTC.

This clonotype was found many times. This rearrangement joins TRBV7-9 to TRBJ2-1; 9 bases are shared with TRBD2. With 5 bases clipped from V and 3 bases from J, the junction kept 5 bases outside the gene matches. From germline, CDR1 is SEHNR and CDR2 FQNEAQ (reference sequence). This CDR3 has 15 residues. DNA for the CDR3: TGTGCCAGCAGCCCTAGCGGGGTTCGCTACAATGAGCAGTTCTTC. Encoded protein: CASSPSGVRYNEQFF.

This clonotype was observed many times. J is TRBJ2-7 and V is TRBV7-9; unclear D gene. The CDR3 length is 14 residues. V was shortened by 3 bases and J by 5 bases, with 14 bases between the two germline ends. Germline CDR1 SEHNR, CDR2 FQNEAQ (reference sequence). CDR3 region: CASSLEHGFDEQYF. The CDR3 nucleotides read TGTGCCAGCAGCTTGGAGCACGGGTTCGACGAGCAGTACTTC.

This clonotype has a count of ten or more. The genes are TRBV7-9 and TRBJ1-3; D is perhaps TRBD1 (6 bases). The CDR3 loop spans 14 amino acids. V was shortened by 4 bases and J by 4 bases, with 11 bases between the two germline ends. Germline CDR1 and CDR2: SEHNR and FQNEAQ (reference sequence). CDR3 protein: CASSYNRVGNTIYF. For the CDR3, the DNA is TGTGCCAGCAGCTATAACAGGGTCGGAAACACCATATATTTT. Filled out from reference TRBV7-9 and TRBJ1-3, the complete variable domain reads DTGVSQNPRHKITKRGQNVTFRCDPISEHNRLYWYRQTLGQGPEFLTYFQNEAQLEKSRLLSDRFSAERPKGSFSTLEIQRTEQGDSAMYLCASSYNRVGNTIYFGEGSWLTVV.

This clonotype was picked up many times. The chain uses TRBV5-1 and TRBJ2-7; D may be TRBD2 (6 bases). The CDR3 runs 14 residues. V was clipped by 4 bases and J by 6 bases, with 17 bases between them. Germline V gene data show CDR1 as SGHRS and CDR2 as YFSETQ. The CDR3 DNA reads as TGCGCCAGCAGCGTGGAGGGCCTACGTATCGAGCAGTACTTC. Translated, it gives CASSVEGLRIEQYF. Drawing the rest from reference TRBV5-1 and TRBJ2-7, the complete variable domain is KAGVTQTPRYLIKTRGQQVTLSCSPISGHRSVSWYQQTPGQGLQFLFEYFSETQRNKGNFPGRFSGRQFSNSRSEMNVSTLELGDSALYLCASSVEGLRIEQYFGPGTRLTVT.

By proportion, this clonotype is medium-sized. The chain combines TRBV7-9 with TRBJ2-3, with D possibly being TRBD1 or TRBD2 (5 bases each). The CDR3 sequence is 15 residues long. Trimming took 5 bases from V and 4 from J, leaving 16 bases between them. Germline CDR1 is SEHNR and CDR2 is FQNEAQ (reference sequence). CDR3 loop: CASSLNLGRADTQYF. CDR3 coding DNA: TGTGCCAGCAGCCTCAACCTGGGGCGGGCAGATACGCAGTATTTT.

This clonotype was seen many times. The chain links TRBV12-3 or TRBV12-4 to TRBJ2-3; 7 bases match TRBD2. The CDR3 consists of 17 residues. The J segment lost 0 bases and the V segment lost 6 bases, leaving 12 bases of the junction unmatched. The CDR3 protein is CASSPSEGLSSTDTQYF. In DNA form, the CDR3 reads TGTGCCAGCAGCCCCTCAGAGGGACTATCTAGCACAGATACGCAGTATTTT.

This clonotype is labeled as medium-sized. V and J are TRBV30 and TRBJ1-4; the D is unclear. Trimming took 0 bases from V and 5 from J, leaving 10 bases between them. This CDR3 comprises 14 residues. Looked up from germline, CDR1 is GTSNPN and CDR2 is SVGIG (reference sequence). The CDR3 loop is CAWSVGTANEKLFF. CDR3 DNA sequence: TGTGCCTGGAGTGTTGGAACTGCGAATGAAAAACTGTTTTTT.

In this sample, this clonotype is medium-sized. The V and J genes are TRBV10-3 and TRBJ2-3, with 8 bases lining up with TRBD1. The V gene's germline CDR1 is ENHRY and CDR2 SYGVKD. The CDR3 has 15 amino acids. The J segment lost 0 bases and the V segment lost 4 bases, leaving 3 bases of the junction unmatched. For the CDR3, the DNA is TGTGCCATCAGTGCGACAGGGGCTAGCACAGATACGCAGTATTTT. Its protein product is CAISATGASTDTQYF.

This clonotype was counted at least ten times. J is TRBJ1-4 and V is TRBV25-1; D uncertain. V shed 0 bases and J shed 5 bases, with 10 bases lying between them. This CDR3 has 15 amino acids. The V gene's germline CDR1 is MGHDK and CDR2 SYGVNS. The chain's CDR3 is CASSEYSQANEKLFF. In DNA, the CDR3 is TGTGCCAGCAGTGAATATTCCCAGGCCAATGAAAAACTGTTTTTT.

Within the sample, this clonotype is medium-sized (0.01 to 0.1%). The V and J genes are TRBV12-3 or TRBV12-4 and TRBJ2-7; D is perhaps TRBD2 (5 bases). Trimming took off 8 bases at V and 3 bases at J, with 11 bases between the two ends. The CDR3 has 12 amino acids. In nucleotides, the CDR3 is TGTGCCAGCGGAGGAGTGATCTACGAGCAGTACTTC. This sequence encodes CASGGVIYEQYF.

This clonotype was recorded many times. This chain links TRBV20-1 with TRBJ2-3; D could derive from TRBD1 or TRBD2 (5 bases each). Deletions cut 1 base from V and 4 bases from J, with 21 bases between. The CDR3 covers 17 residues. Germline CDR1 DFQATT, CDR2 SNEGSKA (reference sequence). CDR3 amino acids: CSARAFFGGGSADTQYF. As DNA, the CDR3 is TGCAGTGCTAGAGCCTTCTTCGGTGGGGGTTCAGCAGATACGCAGTATTTT.

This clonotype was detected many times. The CDR3, as DNA: TGTGCCAGCAGCTTGAGGGGACAGGCGAGCGTTCAGTACTTC. Amino acids: CASSLRGQASVQYF. The chain links TRBV5-6 to TRBJ2-4, with 8 bases aligning to TRBD1. J was trimmed by 11 bases and V by 1 base; bases with no gene match: 8. Germline V gene data show CDR1 as SGHDT and CDR2 as YYEEEE. This CDR3 is built from 14 residues.

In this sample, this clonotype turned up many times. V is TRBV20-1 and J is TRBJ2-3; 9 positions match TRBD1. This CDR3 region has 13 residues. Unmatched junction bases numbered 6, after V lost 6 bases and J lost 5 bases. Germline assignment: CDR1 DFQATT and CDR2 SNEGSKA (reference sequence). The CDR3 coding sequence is TGCAGTGCGAAGGGACAGGGAGTAGATACGCAGTATTTT. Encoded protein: CSAKGQGVDTQYF.

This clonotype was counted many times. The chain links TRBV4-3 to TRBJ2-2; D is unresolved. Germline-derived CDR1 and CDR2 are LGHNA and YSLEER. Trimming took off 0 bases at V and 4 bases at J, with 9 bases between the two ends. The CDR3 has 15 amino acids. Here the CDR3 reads CASSQDFRATGELFF. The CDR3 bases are TGCGCCAGCAGCCAAGACTTTAGGGCCACCGGGGAGCTGTTTTTT.

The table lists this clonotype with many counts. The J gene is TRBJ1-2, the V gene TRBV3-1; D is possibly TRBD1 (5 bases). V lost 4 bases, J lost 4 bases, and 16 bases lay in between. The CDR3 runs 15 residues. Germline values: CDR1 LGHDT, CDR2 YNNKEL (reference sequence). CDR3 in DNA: TGTGCCAGCAGCCCCCGGGGCGGCCTATCCTATGGCTACACCTTC. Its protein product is CASSPRGGLSYGYTF.

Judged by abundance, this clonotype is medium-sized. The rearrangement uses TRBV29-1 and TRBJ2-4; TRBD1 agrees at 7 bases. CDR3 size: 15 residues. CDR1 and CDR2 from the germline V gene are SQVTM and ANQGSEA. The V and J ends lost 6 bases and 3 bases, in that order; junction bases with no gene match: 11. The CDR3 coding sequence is TGCAGCGTGAGAACAGGGGTTTATGGCAAAAACATTCAGTACTTC. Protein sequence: CSVRTGVYGKNIQYF. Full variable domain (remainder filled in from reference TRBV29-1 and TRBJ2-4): SAVISQKPSRDICQRGTSLTIQCQVDSQVTMMFWYRQQPGQSLTLIATANQGSEATYESGFVIDKFPISRPNLTFSTLTVSNMSPEDSSIYLCSVRTGVYGKNIQYFGAGTRLSVL.

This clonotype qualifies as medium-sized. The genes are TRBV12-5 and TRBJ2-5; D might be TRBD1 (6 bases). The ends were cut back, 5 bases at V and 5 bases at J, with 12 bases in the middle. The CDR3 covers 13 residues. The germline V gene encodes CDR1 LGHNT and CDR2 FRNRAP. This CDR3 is CASGPQGLETQYF. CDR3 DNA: TGTGCTAGTGGTCCCCAGGGGCTGGAGACCCAGTACTTC. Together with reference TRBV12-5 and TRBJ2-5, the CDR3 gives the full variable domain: DARVTQTPRHKVTEMGQEVTMRCQPILGHNTVFWYRQTMMQGLELLAYFRNRAPLDDSGMPKDRFSAEMPDATLATLKIQPSEPRDSAVYFCASGPQGLETQYFGPGTRLLVL.

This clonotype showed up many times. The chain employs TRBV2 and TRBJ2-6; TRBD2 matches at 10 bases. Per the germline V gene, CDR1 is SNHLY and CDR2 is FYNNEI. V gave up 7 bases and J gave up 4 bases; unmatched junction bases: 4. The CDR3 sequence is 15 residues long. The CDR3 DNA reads TGTGCCAGCACTAGCGGGGGCGCCGGGGCCAACGTCCTGACTTTC. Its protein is CASTSGGAGANVLTF.

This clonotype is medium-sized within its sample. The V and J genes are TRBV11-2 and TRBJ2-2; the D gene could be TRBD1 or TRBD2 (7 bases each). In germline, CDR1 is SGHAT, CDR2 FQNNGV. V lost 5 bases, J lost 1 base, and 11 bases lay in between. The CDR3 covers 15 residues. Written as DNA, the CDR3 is TGTGCCAGCAGCCAGGGGGGGTGGAACACCGGGGAGCTGTTTTTT. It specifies CASSQGGWNTGELFF.